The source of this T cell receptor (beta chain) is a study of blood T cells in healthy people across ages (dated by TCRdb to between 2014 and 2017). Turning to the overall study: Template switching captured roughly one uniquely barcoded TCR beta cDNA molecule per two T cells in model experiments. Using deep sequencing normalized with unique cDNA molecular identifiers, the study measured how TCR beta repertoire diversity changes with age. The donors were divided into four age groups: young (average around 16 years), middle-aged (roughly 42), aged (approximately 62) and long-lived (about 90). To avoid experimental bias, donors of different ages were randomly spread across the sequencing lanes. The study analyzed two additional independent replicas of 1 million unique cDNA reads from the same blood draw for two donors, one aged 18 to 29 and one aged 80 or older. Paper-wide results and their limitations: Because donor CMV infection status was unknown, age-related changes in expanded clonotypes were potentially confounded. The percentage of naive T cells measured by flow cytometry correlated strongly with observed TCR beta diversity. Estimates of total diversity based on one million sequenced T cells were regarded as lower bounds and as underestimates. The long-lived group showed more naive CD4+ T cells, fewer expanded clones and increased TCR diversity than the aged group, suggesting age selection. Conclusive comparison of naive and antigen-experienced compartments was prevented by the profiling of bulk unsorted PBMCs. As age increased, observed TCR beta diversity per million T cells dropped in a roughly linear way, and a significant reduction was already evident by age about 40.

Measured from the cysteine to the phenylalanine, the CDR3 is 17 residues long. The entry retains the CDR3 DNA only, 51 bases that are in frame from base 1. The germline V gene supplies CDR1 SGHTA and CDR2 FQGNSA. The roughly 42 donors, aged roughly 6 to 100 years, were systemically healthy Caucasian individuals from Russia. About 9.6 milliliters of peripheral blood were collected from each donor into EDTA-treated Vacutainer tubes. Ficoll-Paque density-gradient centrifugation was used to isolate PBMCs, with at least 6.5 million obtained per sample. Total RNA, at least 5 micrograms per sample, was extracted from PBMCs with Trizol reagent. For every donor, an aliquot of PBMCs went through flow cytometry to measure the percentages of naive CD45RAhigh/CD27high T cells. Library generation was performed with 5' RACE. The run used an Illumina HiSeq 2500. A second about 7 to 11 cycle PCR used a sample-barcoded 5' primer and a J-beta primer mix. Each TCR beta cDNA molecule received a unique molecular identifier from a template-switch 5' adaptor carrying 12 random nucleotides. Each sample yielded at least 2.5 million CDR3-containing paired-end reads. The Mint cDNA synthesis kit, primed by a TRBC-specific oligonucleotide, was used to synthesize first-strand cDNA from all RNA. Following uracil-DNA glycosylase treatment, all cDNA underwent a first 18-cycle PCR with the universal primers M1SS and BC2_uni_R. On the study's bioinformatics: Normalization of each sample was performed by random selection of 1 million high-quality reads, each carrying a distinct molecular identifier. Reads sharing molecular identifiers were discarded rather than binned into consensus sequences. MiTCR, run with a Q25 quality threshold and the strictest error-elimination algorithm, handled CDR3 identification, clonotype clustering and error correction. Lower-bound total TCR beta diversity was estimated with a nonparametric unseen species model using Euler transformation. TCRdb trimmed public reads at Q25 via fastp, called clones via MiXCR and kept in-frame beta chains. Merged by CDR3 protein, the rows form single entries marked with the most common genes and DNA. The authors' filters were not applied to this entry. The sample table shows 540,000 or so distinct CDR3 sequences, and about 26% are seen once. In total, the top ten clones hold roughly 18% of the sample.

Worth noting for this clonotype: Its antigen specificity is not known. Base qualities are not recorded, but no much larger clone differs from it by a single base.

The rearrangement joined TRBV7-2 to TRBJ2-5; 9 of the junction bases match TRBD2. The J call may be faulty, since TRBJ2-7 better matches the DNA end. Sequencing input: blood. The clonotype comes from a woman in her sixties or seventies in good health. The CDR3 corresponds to CASSLGASGTYSYEQYF. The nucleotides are TGTGCCAGCAGCTTAGGGGCTAGCGGGACATATTCCTACGAGCAGTACTTC.